The present entry profiles one TCR beta chain with its context. Its specificity is not known. The sample belongs to a study of early T cells in non-severe SARS-CoV-2 infection. Across the study: Bulk RNA isolated from unsorted whole blood underwent sequencing; chains were not paired.

Findings of the study overall: Anti-spike CD8 responses were favored by VDJdb matching, which missed private and CD4 specificities.

Germline values: CDR1 MDHEN, CDR2 SYDVKM. The CDR3 is 16 amino acids. V lost 6 bases and J lost 7; bases outside the gene matches: 17. Individually, cDNA molecules had unique molecular identifiers attached to them. Via MiXCR, TCRdb re-called the 5' RACE reads, giving one row per CDR3 protein. The repertoire holds about 49,000 distinct CDR3 sequences, with about 12% as singletons. The clonotype originates from an adult who was a healthcare worker with PCR-confirmed SARS-CoV-2 infection or an uninfected control (not recorded which). The specimen was whole blood. The chain recombines TRBV28 with TRBJ1-2; TRBD1 matches 7 bases. CDR3 DNA sequence: TGTGCCAGCAGCTCGACCGGGACAGTGGGCATAAGTGGCTACACCTTC. Its protein is CASSSTGTVGISGYTF.